These T cell receptor beta chains were read from a single sample in a study of blood T cells in healthy people across ages. TCRdb recomputed calls from the 5' RACE reads with MiXCR, one row per CDR3 protein. The sample records 850,000 or so distinct CDR3 sequences, 29% being singletons. The sample comprised blood. All receptors derive from a woman of 80 years or more in good health. Both conserved end residues are trimmed from each CDR3.

v_call | cdr3_aa
TRBV20-1 | SARDWGGNTEAF
TRBV20-1 | SARVSGRDYEQY
TRBV11-3 | ASSLEKKNTEAF
TRBV7-8 | ASSSRTVAGEQY
TRBV5-1 | ASSLAGGLFYEQY
TRBV20-1 | SAREPQYSNQPQH
TRBV2 | ASSDRPGQGQETQY
TRBV12-3/TRBV12-4 | ASSLLQAIGVTEAF
TRBV20-1 | SARDRDGSYGYT
TRBV5-4 | ASSLVPTSRYNEQF
TRBV20-1 | SAIRTGGGETQY
TRBV7-7 | ASSTISGGPTQY
TRBV7-2 | ASSRTIRDGYNEQF
TRBV4-3 | ASSQERSYGYT
TRBV20-1 | SANSRASGGANEQY
TRBV20-1 | SAPYLAKNIQY